These T cell receptor beta chains were read from a single sample in a study of PD-1 blockade in classical Hodgkin lymphoma. Profiled with immunoSEQ multiplex PCR; TCRdb holds only in-frame clones, not every one. Of 25,000 to 30,000 clones listed, over 70% are singletons. The source was peripheral blood mononuclear cells (PBMCs), collected before the fourth cycle of nivolumab. These TCRs come from a human donor with classical Hodgkin lymphoma. Both conserved end residues are part of each CDR3. D genes are given only for firm matches. Clone size is not always given. Where it is, it says once, few, many or a class for expanded clones.

>once|-|TRBJ1-2|TRBV5-6
CASGGPRRGGYGYTF
TGTGCCAGCGGCGGCCCTAGGAGAGGGGGCTATGGCTACACCTTC
>-|TRBD1|TRBJ2-7|TRBV4-1
CASSPFETGGYEQYF
TGCGCCAGCAGCCCCTTTGAGACAGGGGGCTACGAGCAGTACTTC
>-|-|TRBJ2-7|TRBV10-2
CASSPNSLSYEQYF
TGCGCCAGCAGTCCAAATTCCCTTTCCTACGAGCAGTACTTC
>-|-|TRBJ2-1|TRBV7-3
CASSLLASYNEQFF
TGTGCCAGCAGCTTGCTCGCATCCTACAATGAGCAGTTCTTC
>-|-|TRBJ2-7|TRBV4-3
CASSQETGGLEQYF
TGCGCCAGCAGCCAAGAAACAGGAGGGCTCGAGCAGTACTTC
>-|TRBD1|TRBJ2-1|TRBV28
CASSIIPGLRDRGYNEQFF
TGTGCCAGCAGTATAATCCCGGGGCTACGGGACAGGGGGTACAATGAGCAGTTCTTC
>-|-|TRBJ2-3|TRBV5-4
CASSQDPTTAGRNTQYF
TGCGCCAGCAGCCAAGATCCGACTACCGCAGGGAGGAATACGCAGTATTTT
>-|TRBD2|TRBJ2-5|TRBV7-9
CASSLGSGGAEETQYF
TGTGCCAGCAGCTTAGGTAGCGGGGGGGCCGAGGAGACCCAGTACTTC
>-|-|TRBJ2-4|TRBV19
CASSTGENIQYF
TGTGCCAGTAGTACAGGGGAAAACATTCAGTACTTC
>-|-|TRBJ2-3|TRBV7-2
CASSLTSFSTDTQYF
TGTGCCAGCAGCTTAACCTCATTTAGCACAGATACGCAGTATTTT
>-|-|TRBJ1-2|TRBV6-6
CASSPDGRYGYTF
TGTGCCAGCAGCCCCGACGGGCGCTATGGCTACACCTTC
>few|-|TRBJ2-7|TRBV7-9
CASSSILKQGDEQYF
TGTGCCAGCAGCTCTATCTTAAAACAGGGAGACGAGCAGTACTTC
>once|TRBD1|TRBJ2-7|TRBV5-4
CASSYGTGGIYEQYF
TGTGCCAGCAGTTATGGGACAGGGGGCATCTACGAGCAGTACTTC
>-|-|TRBJ2-7|TRBV11-2
CASSLAPAYEQYF
TGTGCCAGCAGCCTAGCACCGGCCTACGAGCAGTACTTC
>-|-|TRBJ2-5|TRBV5-4
CASSSRVERETQYF
TGTGCCAGCAGCTCGCGGGTAGAGAGGGAGACCCAGTACTTC
>-|TRBD1|TRBJ2-7|TRBV9
CASSGAGGSEAEQYF
TGTGCCAGCAGCGGGGCAGGGGGCTCGGAGGCCGAGCAGTACTTC
>-|TRBD1|TRBJ2-1|TRBV11-2
CASGGTANEQFF
TGTGCCAGCGGTGGGACAGCCAATGAGCAGTTCTTC
>-|TRBD1|TRBJ2-7|TRBV9
CASSPSPGTGPYEQYF
TGTGCCAGCAGTCCGAGTCCCGGGACAGGGCCCTACGAGCAGTACTTC
>few|TRBD1|TRBJ1-1|TRBV6-6
CASTATMGQHNF
TGTGCCAGCACCGCTACGATGGGACAGCACAACTTT
>-|TRBD2|TRBJ2-3|TRBV2
CASSIRTSGAPGDTQYF
TGTGCCAGCAGTATCCGGACTAGCGGGGCCCCGGGAGATACGCAGTATTTT
>-|TRBD1|TRBJ2-7|TRBV5-1
CASSSPGQGNEQYF
TGCGCCAGCAGCTCCCCGGGACAGGGAAACGAGCAGTACTTC
>-|-|TRBJ2-1|TRBV10-2
CASSRQRLDADEQFF
TGCGCCAGCAGTCGACAACGCCTAGATGCGGATGAGCAGTTCTTC
>-|-|TRBJ2-1|TRBV19
CASKKQDRSYNEQFF
TGTGCCAGCAAGAAACAGGACCGCTCCTACAATGAGCAGTTCTTC
>-|-|TRBJ1-4|TRBV7-9
CASSPRRGNEKLFF
TGTGCCAGCAGCCCAAGGCGGGGGAATGAAAAACTGTTTTTT
>-|-|TRBJ2-7|TRBV7-2
CASLGGGHEQYF
TGTGCCTCCCTGGGAGGGGGCCACGAGCAGTACTTC
>-|TRBD1|TRBJ2-7|TRBV9
CASSPTGGSYEQYF
TGTGCCAGCAGCCCGACAGGGGGGTCCTACGAGCAGTACTTC
>-|-|TRBJ2-1|TRBV5-1
CASSLGGGPIWNEQFF
TGCGCCAGCAGCTTGGGTGGGGGGCCCATCTGGAATGAGCAGTTCTTC
>-|TRBD2|TRBJ2-7|TRBV4-1
CASSQGGGSEQYF
TGCGCCAGCAGCCAAGGGGGGGGGTCCGAGCAGTACTTC
>few|-|TRBJ1-5|TRBV19
CAVTDRDQPQHF
TGTGCCGTAACAGACCGAGATCAGCCCCAGCATTTT
>-|TRBD2|TRBJ2-1|TRBV7-9
CASSFSGGAYNEQFF
TGTGCCAGCAGCTTTAGCGGGGGGGCGTACAATGAGCAGTTCTTC